The 26 T cell receptor beta chains presented below share a single source sample, sequenced in a study of vaccination and CD4 T cells after COVID-19. The treatment here: approximately 11-day PBMC culture with coronavirus spike peptide pools or control peptides (ViraFEST assay). The unexposed donor's CD4+ T cells were collected before the COVID-19 pandemic (2011-2018). Once obtained from cultured CD4+ T cells, the DNA was sequenced using the Oncomine TCR Beta short-read assay. MiXCR, run by TCRdb on the PCR reads, gives a single entry per CDR3 protein. This sample yields nearly 10,000 distinct CDR3 sequences, of which 30% to 40% are seen a single time; approximately 13% belongs to the top ten. What these receptors recognize is not known. Specimen: CD4+ T cells from blood, cultured in vitro. These TCRs come from a human donor in good health.

The rearrangement links TRBV5-1 to TRBJ1-6; weak D call: TRBD1 (5 bases). Germline CDR1 and CDR2: SGHRS and YFSETQ. Trimming removed 3 bases at V and 8 bases at J, with 12 bases between. The CDR3 runs to 14 residues. The CDR3 spells CASSSSGGDSPLHF. CDR3 nucleotides: TGCGCCAGCAGCTCCTCTGGGGGTGATTCACCCCTCCACTTT.

This clonotype has just a few counts. V and J are TRBV2 and TRBJ2-3; possible D gene TRBD1, 5 bases. This CDR3 is 13 amino acids long. The germline V and J ends were trimmed by 5 bases and 4 bases, with 10 bases remaining between them. Germline loops: CDR1 SNHLY, CDR2 FYNNEI. The CDR3 sequence is CASSTQGSDTQYF. Here the CDR3 DNA reads TGTGCCAGCAGTACCCAGGGTTCAGATACGCAGTATTTT.

The chain carries TRBV4-1 and TRBJ1-1; D is perhaps TRBD1 (6 bases). Germline CDR1 reads MGHRA; CDR2 reads YSYEKL. The CDR3 extends over 18 amino acids. Trimming left V 5 bases short and J 8 bases short, with 30 bases between. CDR3 sequence (DNA): TGCGCCAGCAGCTACGTCTCGGGGGGGCGAACCTCTTCTACAGAAGCTTTCTTT. It is translated as CASSYVSGGRTSSTEAFF.

The table lists this clonotype with a few counts. The gene calls are TRBV6-5 and TRBJ2-2; no clear D. The CDR3 runs 13 residues. CDR1 and CDR2 (germline): MNHEY, SVGAGI. V lost 0 bases and J 7 bases, leaving 6 bases between the germline ends. The DNA of the CDR3 is TGTGCCAGCAGTTACTCGAACTACGGGGAGCTGTTTTTT. Its translation: CASSYSNYGELFF.

This clonotype was observed a handful of times. This sequence joins TRBV7-2 and TRBJ2-4, with TRBD1 matching over 9 bases. V lost 1 base, J lost 7 bases, and 2 bases stayed unmatched. CDR1 is SGHTA, CDR2 FQGNSA, per germline. This CDR3 contains 14 residues. CDR3 in amino acids: CASSLGTGVNIQYF. The CDR3 region has the DNA TGTGCCAGCAGCTTAGGGACAGGGGTTAACATTCAGTACTTC.

This rearrangement joins TRBV20-1 to TRBJ1-1; a weak D match, TRBD1 (6 bases). V was pared by 6 bases and J by 0 bases, with 17 bases between. This CDR3 region has 15 residues. Germline CDR1 reads DFQATT; CDR2 reads SNEGSKA (reference sequence). CDR3 loop: CSASPWDNLNTEAFF. Here the CDR3 DNA reads TGCAGTGCAAGCCCCTGGGACAACTTGAACACTGAAGCTTTCTTT.

The chain recombines TRBV12-3 or TRBV12-4 with TRBJ1-2; D possibly corresponds to TRBD1 (5 bases). The length of the CDR3 is 16 residues. The V end lost 6 bases, the J end lost 0 bases, and 17 bases lay between the germline ends. The CDR3 DNA is TGTGCCAGCAGCCACCTAGCCCAGGGCGCTAACTATGGCTACACCTTC. It specifies CASSHLAQGANYGYTF.

The chain joins TRBV4-2 to TRBJ2-3, with D perhaps given as TRBD1 or TRBD2 (6 bases each). V was clipped by 0 bases and J by 1 base, with 11 bases between them. Germline V lookup: CDR1 LGHNA, CDR2 YNFKEQ. There are 16 residues in the CDR3. The CDR3 DNA is TGTGCCAGCAGCCAAGAGGCGAGGGGGGGCACAGATACGCAGTATTTT. The encoded protein is CASSQEARGGTDTQYF.

This clonotype was seen more than once but under ten times. This chain uses TRBV11-2 with TRBJ1-1, with TRBD1 matching 8 bases. This CDR3 contains 14 residues. V shed 0 bases and J 5 bases; nucleotides not matched to a gene: 2. Germline-derived CDR1 and CDR2 are SGHAT and FQNNGV. In nucleotides, the CDR3 is TGTGCCAGCAGCTTAGACAGGGGGCGAACTGAAGCTTTCTTT. It yields the protein CASSLDRGRTEAFF.

This clonotype was detected only a few times. V and J are TRBV10-1 and TRBJ1-2; D gene ambiguous. From germline, CDR1 is WNHNN and CDR2 SYGVQD (reference sequence). V dropped 8 bases and J dropped 2 bases, with 12 bases sitting between them. The CDR3 has 13 amino acids. The CDR3 here is CASSLQANYGYTF. In DNA form, the CDR3 reads TGCGCCAGCTCTCTTCAGGCGAACTATGGCTACACCTTC.

The chain combines TRBV5-4 with TRBJ2-7; 11 bases are a match to TRBD1. The V segment lost 0 bases and the J segment 2 bases; nucleotides outside the gene matches: 4. CDR1 is SGHNT, CDR2 YYREEE, per germline (reference sequence). This CDR3 is 16 amino acids long. This chain's CDR3 is CASSLGRGQGAYEQYF. CDR3 in DNA: TGTGCCAGCAGCTTGGGGAGGGGACAGGGGGCCTACGAGCAGTACTTC.

The chain links TRBV28 to TRBJ2-2; the match to TRBD1 covers 7 bases. The V and J ends lost 2 bases and 5 bases, in that order; junction bases with no gene match: 2. Germline CDR1 MDHEN, CDR2 SYDVKM. The CDR3 loop spans 14 amino acids. The CDR3 spells CASSLPTGTGELFF. The CDR3 nucleotides read TGTGCCAGCAGTTTACCGACAGGGACCGGGGAGCTGTTTTTT.

J is TRBJ1-1 and V is TRBV12-3 or TRBV12-4; D possibly corresponds to TRBD1 (5 bases). The CDR3 sequence is 15 residues long. Between the trimmed V and J ends, which lost 7 bases and 4 bases, there was a span of 19 bases. CDR3 bases: TGTGCCAGCATCTTTCTGGGAGGAGGGGTCACTGAAGCTTTCTTT. The encoded protein is CASIFLGGGVTEAFF.

The chain is built from TRBV6-5 and TRBJ2-7, with TRBD1 identical over 8 bases. V lost 2 bases to trimming and J lost 3 bases; unmatched junction nucleotides: 9. The germline gives CDR1 MNHEY, CDR2 SVGAGI. The CDR3 runs to 16 residues. The CDR3 is CASSYTARTGYYEQYF. CDR3 nucleotides: TGTGCCAGCAGTTACACCGCGAGGACAGGGTACTACGAGCAGTACTTC.

Only one count was recorded for this clonotype. The V gene is TRBV18, the J gene TRBJ2-7; 16 bases match TRBD2. Germline V CDR1 and CDR2: KGHSH, LQKENI. V lost 3 bases to trimming and J lost 12 bases; unmatched junction nucleotides: 11. CDR3 length equals 16 residues. CDR3: CASSPTFGTSGRGPYF. The CDR3 bases are TGTGCCAGCTCACCGACGTTCGGGACTAGCGGGAGGGGTCCGTACTTC.

This clonotype has a single count. The rearrangement uses TRBV6-2 or TRBV6-3 and TRBJ2-6; 7 positions agree with TRBD1. With 0 bases clipped from V and 0 bases from J, the junction kept 14 bases outside the gene matches. Germline-derived CDR1 and CDR2 are MNHEY and SVGEGT. There are 21 residues in the CDR3. CDR3 region: CASSYSIQRGRLSSGANVLTF. CDR3 DNA sequence: TGTGCCAGCAGTTACTCGATTCAAAGGGGGCGGCTTAGCTCTGGGGCCAACGTCCTGACTTTC.

The V and J genes are TRBV19 and TRBJ1-5; unclear D gene. The CDR3 spans 14 residues. V was trimmed by 4 bases and J by 1 base, leaving 8 bases between them. Germline CDR1 reads LNHDA; CDR2 reads SQIVND (reference sequence). CDR3 sequence (DNA): TGTGCCAGTAGTAGGCAGACGAGCAATCAGCCCCAGCATTTT. It encodes CASSRQTSNQPQHF.

The chain has TRBV19 and TRBJ2-1; D possibly corresponds to TRBD2 (5 bases). Between the trimmed V and J ends, which lost 4 bases and 8 bases, there was a span of 18 bases. The CDR3 sequence is 15 residues long. From germline, CDR1 is LNHDA and CDR2 SQIVND (reference sequence). CDR3 in amino acids: CASSTWRSGSYEQFF. Here the CDR3 DNA reads TGTGCCAGTAGTACGTGGAGGAGCGGCTCTTATGAGCAGTTCTTC. The entire variable domain, with the rest obtained from reference TRBV19 and TRBJ2-1, is as follows: DGGITQSPKYLFRKEGQNVTLSCEQNLNHDAMYWYRQDPGQGLRLIYYSQIVNDFQKGDIAEGYSVSREKKESFPLTVTSAQKNPTAFYLCASSTWRSGSYEQFFGPGTRLTVL.

This clonotype was recorded once. One end of the junction fails to match germline, which may point to a read error. CDR3 region: CVSSMDRVVTGELFF. The CDR3 DNA sequence: TGTGTCAGCAGCATGGACAGGGTAGTAACCGGGGAGCTGTTTTTT. The V and J genes are TRBV5-4 and TRBJ2-2, with 8 positions matching TRBD1. Germline CDR1 and CDR2: SGHNT and YYREEE (reference sequence). The CDR3 loop spans 15 amino acids.

In its sample, this clonotype was seen a few times. The V gene is TRBV7-9, the J gene TRBJ2-1; 10 bases are shared with TRBD1. This CDR3 has 16 residues. J was trimmed by 6 bases and V by 6 bases; bases with no gene match: 11. Per germline, CDR1 SEHNR and CDR2 FQNEAQ (reference sequence). CDR3 sequence (DNA): TGTGCCAGCAGTCTGTTGACAGGGGGCGCGAGCAATGAGCAGTTCTTC. It codes for CASSLLTGGASNEQFF.

The table lists this clonotype with a few counts. The chain links TRBV6-1 to TRBJ1-5; D remains unclear. This CDR3 is built from 15 residues. From germline, CDR1 is MNHNS and CDR2 SASEGT. Trimming pared 1 base from V and 0 bases from J, leaving 7 bases between. The CDR3 region has the DNA TGTGCCAGCAGTGAAGGTCTGTCTAGCAATCAGCCCCAGCATTTT. This translates into CASSEGLSSNQPQHF.

This clonotype ranks as medium-sized. The V gene is TRBV7-2, the J gene TRBJ2-5; possible D gene TRBD1, 5 bases. V was pared by 2 bases and J by 8 bases, with 15 bases between. The V gene's germline CDR1 is SGHTA and CDR2 FQGNSA. The CDR3 is 14 residues long. For the CDR3, the DNA is TGTGCCAGCAGCTTATGGCAGGAAAGGGGAACCCAGTACTTC. Protein: CASSLWQERGTQYF.

This clonotype has just one count. The chain carries TRBV20-1 and TRBJ1-4; 9 bases fit TRBD1. Germline V lookup: CDR1 DFQATT, CDR2 SNEGSKA (reference sequence). This CDR3 has 14 residues. V gave up 5 bases and J gave up 10 bases; unmatched junction bases: 11. Here the CDR3 reads CSAGITGGQGKLFF. CDR3 sequence (DNA): TGCAGTGCTGGGATTACAGGGGGCCAGGGAAAACTGTTTTTT.

This chain connects TRBV6-2 or TRBV6-3 to TRBJ1-5; the D gene is possibly TRBD1 (5 bases). This CDR3 is 14 amino acids long. Trimming removed 6 bases from V and 6 bases from J, with 15 bases in between. The V gene's germline CDR1 is MNHEY and CDR2 SVGEGT. CDR3 amino acids: CASSYPSDSQPQHF. DNA for the CDR3: TGTGCCAGCAGCTACCCTTCAGACAGTCAGCCCCAGCATTTT.

V usage is TRBV15 and J usage is TRBJ1-4, with D maybe TRBD1 (6 bases). Per germline, CDR1 LNHNV and CDR2 YYDKDF (reference sequence). The V end was cut by 0 bases, the J end by 7 bases, with 12 bases between. The length of the CDR3 is 15 residues. The CDR3 loop is CATSRDLGAGEKLFF. The CDR3 region has the DNA TGTGCCACCAGCAGAGATCTGGGGGCGGGTGAAAAACTGTTTTTT.

Only a few counts were recorded for this clonotype. The chain employs TRBV6-2 or TRBV6-3 and TRBJ1-2, with a weak D call TRBD1 (5 bases). This CDR3 is built from 17 residues. Germline V lookup: CDR1 MNHEY, CDR2 SVGEGT. Trimming removed 2 bases from V and 1 base from J, with 17 bases in between. CDR3 sequence: CASSYGTNQRINYGYTF. The DNA for the CDR3 is TGTGCCAGCAGTTACGGGACCAACCAGAGGATTAACTATGGCTACACCTTC.